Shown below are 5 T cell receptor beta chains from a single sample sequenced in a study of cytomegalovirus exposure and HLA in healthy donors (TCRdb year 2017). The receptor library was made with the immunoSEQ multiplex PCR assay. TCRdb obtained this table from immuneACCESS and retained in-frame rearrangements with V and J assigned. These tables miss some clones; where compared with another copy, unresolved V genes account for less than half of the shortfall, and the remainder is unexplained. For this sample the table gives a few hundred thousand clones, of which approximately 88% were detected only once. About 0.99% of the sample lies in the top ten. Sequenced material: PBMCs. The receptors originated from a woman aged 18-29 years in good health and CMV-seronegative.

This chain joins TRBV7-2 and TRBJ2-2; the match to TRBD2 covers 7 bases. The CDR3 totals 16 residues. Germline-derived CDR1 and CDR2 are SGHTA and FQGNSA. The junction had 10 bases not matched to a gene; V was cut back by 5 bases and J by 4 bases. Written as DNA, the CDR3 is TGTGCCAGCAGCCTACCCGGTATAGCGGGCACCGGGGAGCTGTTTTTT. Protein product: CASSLPGIAGTGELFF.

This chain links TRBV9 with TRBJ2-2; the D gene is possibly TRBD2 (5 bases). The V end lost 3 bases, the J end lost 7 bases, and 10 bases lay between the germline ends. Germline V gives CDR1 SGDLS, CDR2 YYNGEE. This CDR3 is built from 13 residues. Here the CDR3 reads CASSDRGGGELFF. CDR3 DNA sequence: TGTGCCAGCAGCGACCGAGGAGGCGGGGAGCTGTTTTTT.

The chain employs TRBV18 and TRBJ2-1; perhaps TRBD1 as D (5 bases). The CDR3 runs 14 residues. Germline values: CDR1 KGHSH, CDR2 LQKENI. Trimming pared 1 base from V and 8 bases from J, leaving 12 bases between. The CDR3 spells CASSPRTLGDEQFF. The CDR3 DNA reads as TGTGCCAGCTCACCACGGACATTAGGGGATGAGCAGTTCTTC.

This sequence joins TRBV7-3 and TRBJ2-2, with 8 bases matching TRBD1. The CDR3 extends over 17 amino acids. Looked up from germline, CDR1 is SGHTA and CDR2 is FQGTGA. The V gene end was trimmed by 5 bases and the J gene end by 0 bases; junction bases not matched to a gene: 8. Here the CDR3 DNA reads TGTGCCAGCAGCCAGCCCCTGACAGGGGCGAACACCGGGGAGCTGTTTTTT. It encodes CASSQPLTGANTGELFF.

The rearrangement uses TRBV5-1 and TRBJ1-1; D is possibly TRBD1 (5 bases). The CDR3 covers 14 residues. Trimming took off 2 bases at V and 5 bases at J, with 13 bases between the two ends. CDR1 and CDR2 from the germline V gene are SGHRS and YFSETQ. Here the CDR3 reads CASSFFGAGTEAFF. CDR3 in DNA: TGCGCCAGCAGCTTTTTTGGGGCTGGGACTGAAGCTTTCTTT. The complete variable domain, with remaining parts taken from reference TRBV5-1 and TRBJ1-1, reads KAGVTQTPRYLIKTRGQQVTLSCSPISGHRSVSWYQQTPGQGLQFLFEYFSETQRNKGNFPGRFSGRQFSNSRSEMNVSTLELGDSALYLCASSFFGAGTEAFFGQGTRLTVV.